The subject of this entry is one TCR beta chain. This entry comes from a study of CD8+ T cells in alopecia areata. Investigators isolated RNA and reverse transcribed it into cDNA to act as the sequencing template. The method was immunoSEQ multiplex PCR; TCRdb's version includes in-frame clones alone and lacks a portion of them. The data show a few hundred thousand clones, with around 43% seen just once and around 2.8% held by the top ten. From germline, CDR1 is SQVTM and CDR2 ANQGSEA. The J segment lost 6 bases and the V segment lost 1 base, leaving 7 bases of the junction unmatched. The CDR3 is 14 residues long. Treatment described: oral pan-JAK inhibitor, 5-10 mg twice daily.

The material was CD4+ T cells sorted from blood, obtained at approximately week 39, from a patient treated with tofacitinib. This sequence joins TRBV29-1 and TRBJ2-3; 7 nucleotides align to TRBD1. The receptor's source is a human donor with alopecia areata. The CDR3 DNA reads TGCAGCGTTGAAGGTCGGACAGGCGGGGATACGCAGTATTTT. Translating it yields CSVEGRTGGDTQYF.